The sequence of this T cell receptor (beta chain) was determined in a study of blood T cell repertoires in COVID-19. Study background: The analysed material was cDNA or gDNA that came from T cells, B-cell-depleted T cells, or PBMCs.

Authors' analysis steps: Counts of nucleated cells, estimated from reference gene primer amplification, were obtained. Sequencing used immunoSEQ multiplex PCR; TCRdb keeps in-frame clones, though not all of them. From that table come the V and J calls and clone size; the DNA was used to work out D and trimming. The table records fewer than 200,000 clones, 70% to 85% of them present only once. CDR1 LGHNT and CDR2 FRNRAP come from the germline V gene. The CDR3 covers 12 residues. V was pared by 4 bases and J by 7 bases, with 7 bases between. What was sequenced was peripheral blood. The sequence came from a man between 60 and 70 years old who had recovered from COVID-19. The rearrangement joins TRBV12-5 to TRBJ1-4, with unresolved D. The CDR3, as DNA: TGTGCTAGTGGTTCCCCCGGTGAAAAACTGTTTTTT. This encodes CASGSPGEKLFF.